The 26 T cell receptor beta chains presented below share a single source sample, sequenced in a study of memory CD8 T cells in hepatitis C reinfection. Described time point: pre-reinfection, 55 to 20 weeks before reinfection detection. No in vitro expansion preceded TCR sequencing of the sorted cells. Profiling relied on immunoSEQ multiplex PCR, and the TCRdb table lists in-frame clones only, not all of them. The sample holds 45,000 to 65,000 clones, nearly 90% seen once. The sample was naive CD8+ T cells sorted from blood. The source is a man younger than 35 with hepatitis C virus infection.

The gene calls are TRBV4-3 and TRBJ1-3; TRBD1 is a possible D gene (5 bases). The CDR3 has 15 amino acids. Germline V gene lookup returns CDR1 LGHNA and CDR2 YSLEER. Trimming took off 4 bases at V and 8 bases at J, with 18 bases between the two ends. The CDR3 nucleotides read TGCGCCAGCAGCCCAGATTCGGGGGTTCGGGACACCATATATTTT. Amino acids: CASSPDSGVRDTIYF.

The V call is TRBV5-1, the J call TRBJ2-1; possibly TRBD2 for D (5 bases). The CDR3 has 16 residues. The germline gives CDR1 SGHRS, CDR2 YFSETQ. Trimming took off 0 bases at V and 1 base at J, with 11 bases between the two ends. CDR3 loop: CASSLESGISYNEQFF. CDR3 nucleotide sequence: TGCGCCAGCAGCTTGGAGTCGGGGATTTCCTACAATGAGCAGTTCTTC.

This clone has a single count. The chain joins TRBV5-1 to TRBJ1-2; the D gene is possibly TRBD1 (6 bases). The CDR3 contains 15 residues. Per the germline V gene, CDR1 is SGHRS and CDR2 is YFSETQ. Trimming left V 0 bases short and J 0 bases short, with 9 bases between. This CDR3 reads CASSLEGVANYGYTF. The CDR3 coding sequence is TGCGCCAGCAGCTTGGAGGGGGTTGCTAACTATGGCTACACCTTC. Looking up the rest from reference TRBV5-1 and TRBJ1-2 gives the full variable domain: KAGVTQTPRYLIKTRGQQVTLSCSPISGHRSVSWYQQTPGQGLQFLFEYFSETQRNKGNFPGRFSGRQFSNSRSEMNVSTLELGDSALYLCASSLEGVANYGYTFGSGTRLTVV.

In nucleotides, the CDR3 is TGTGCCAGCAGTGAATTCAGGGCAACTAATGAAAAACTGTTTTTT. Translated: CASSEFRATNEKLFF. The V call is TRBV6-1, the J call TRBJ1-4; possibly TRBD1 for D (5 bases). Germline V gene data show CDR1 as MNHNS and CDR2 as SASEGT. V was cut by 2 bases and J by 0 bases, with 7 bases left in between. This CDR3 is 15 amino acids long.

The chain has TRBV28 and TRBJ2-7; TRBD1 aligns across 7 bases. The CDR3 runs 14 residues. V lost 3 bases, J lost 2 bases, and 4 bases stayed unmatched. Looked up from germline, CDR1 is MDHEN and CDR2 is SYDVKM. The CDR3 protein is CASSFGTVAYEQYF. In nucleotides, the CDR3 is TGTGCCAGCAGTTTCGGGACAGTTGCCTACGAGCAGTACTTC.

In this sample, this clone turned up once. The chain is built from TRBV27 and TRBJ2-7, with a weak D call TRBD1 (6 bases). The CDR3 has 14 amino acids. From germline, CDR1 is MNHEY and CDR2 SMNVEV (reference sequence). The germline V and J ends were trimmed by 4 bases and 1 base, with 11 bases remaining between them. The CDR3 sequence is CASSSYRDSYEQYF. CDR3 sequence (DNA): TGTGCCAGCAGTTCGTACAGGGATTCCTACGAGCAGTACTTC.

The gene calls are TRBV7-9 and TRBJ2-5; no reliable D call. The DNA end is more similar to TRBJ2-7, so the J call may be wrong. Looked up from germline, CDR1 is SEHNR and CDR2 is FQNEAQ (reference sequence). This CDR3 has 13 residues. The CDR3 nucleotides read TGTGCCAGCGGGTTTAGAGGTTACGACGAGCAGTACTTC. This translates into CASGFRGYDEQYF.

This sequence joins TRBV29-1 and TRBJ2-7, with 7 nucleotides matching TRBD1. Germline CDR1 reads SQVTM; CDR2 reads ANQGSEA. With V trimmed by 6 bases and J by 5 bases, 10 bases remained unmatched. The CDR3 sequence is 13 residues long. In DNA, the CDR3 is TGCAGCGTGATACACGACAGGGCGGACGAGCAGTACTTC. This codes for CSVIHDRADEQYF.

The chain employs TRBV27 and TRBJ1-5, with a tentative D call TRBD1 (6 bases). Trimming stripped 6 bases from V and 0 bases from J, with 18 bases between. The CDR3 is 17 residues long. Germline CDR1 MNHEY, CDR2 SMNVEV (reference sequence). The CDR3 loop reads CASRGNRDPYSNQPQHF. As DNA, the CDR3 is TGTGCCAGCAGAGGTAACAGGGATCCTTATAGCAATCAGCCCCAGCATTTT.

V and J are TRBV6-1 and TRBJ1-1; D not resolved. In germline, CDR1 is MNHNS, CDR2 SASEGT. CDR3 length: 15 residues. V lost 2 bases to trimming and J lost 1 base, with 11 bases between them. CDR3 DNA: TGTGCCAGCAGTGAATGGGGAGATACGAACACTGAAGCTTTCTTT. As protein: CASSEWGDTNTEAFF.

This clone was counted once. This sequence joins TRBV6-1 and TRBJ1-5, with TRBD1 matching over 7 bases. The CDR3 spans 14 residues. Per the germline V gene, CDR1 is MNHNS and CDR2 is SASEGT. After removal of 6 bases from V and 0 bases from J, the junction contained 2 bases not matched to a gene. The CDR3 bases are TGTGCCAGCAGGGGGACAGATAGCAATCAGCCCCAGCATTTT. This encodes CASRGTDSNQPQHF.

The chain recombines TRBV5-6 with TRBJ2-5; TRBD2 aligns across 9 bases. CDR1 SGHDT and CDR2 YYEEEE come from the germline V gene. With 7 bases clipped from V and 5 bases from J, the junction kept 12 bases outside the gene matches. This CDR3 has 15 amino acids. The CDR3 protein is CASGLWREGPETQYF. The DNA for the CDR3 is TGTGCCAGCGGGCTATGGCGGGAGGGTCCCGAGACCCAGTACTTC.

CDR3 amino acids: CASSQGQGSNSPLHF. CDR3 coding DNA: TGCGCCAGCAGCCAAGGACAGGGGAGTAATTCACCCCTCCACTTT. V is TRBV4-1 and J is TRBJ1-6, with TRBD1 matching 8 bases. J gave up 6 bases and V 1 base, and 2 bases lay outside the gene matches. The CDR3 runs to 15 residues. Germline V gives CDR1 MGHRA, CDR2 YSYEKL.

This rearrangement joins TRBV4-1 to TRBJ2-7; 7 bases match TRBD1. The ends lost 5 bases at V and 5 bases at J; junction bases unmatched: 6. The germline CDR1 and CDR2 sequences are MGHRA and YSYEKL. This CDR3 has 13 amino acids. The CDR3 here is CASSSGQLNEQYF. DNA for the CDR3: TGCGCCAGCAGCTCGGGACAGCTCAACGAGCAGTACTTC.

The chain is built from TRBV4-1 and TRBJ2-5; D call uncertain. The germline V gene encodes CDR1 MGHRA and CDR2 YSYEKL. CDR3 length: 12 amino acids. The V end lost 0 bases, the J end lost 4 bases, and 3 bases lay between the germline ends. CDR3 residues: CASSQDRETQYF. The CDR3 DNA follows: TGCGCCAGCAGCCAAGATCGAGAGACCCAGTACTTC.

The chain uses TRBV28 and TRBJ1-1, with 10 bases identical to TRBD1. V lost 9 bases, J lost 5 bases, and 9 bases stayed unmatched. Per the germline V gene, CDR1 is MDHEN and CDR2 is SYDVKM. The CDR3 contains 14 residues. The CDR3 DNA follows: TGTGCCAGTAGGGACAGGGGTATCCCAACTGAAGCTTTCTTT. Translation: CASRDRGIPTEAFF.

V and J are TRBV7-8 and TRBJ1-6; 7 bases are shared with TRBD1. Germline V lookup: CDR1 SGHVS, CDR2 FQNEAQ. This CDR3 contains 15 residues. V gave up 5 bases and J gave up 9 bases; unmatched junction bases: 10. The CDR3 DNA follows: TGTGCCAGCAGCGAACGGACAGGTCCTAGTTCACCCCTCCACTTT. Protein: CASSERTGPSSPLHF.

CDR3 nucleotides: TGTGCCAGCAGCGTAGGTGGACAGGGGGGCTACACCTTC. Its protein is CASSVGGQGGYTF. V and J are TRBV9 and TRBJ1-2, with 9 bases lining up with TRBD1. The CDR3 has 13 amino acids. Losses at the gene ends were 0 bases for V and 8 bases for J; bases not matched to a gene: 2. Germline V gene sequence: CDR1 SGDLS, CDR2 YYNGEE.

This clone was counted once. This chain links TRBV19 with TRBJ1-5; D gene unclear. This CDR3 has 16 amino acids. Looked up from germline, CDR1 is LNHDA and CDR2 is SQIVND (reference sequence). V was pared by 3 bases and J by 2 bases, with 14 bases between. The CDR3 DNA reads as TGTGCCAGTAGTATCATCTCGGACGGGGGCAATCAGCCCCAGCATTTT. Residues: CASSIISDGGNQPQHF.

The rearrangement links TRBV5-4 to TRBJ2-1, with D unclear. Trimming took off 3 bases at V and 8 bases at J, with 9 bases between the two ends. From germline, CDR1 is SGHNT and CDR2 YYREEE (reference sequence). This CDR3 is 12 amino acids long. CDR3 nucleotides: TGTGCCAGCAGCTCGCGAAGCGATGAGCAGTTCTTC. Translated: CASSSRSDEQFF.

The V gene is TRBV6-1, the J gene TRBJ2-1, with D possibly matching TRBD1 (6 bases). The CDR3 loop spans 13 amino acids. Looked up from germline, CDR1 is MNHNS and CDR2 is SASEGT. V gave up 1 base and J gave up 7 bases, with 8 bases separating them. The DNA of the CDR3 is TGTGCCAGCAGTGAAGGGCAGGGGAATGAGCAGTTCTTC. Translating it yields CASSEGQGNEQFF.

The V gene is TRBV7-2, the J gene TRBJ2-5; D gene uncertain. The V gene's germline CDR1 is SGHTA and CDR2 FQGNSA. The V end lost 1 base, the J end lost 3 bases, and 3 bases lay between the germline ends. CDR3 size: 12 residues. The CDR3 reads CASSLVEETQYF. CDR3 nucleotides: TGTGCCAGCAGCTTAGTCGAAGAGACCCAGTACTTC.

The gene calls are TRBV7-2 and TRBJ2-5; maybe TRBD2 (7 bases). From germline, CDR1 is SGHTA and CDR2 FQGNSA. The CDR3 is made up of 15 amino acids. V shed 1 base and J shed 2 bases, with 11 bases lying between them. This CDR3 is CASSLGGGPQETQYF. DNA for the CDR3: TGTGCCAGCAGCTTAGGCGGGGGCCCTCAAGAGACCCAGTACTTC. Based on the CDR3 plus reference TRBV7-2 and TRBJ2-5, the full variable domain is GAGVSQSPSNKVTEKGKDVELRCDPISGHTALYWYRQSLGQGLEFLIYFQGNSAPDKSGLPSDRFSAERTGGSVSTLTIQRTQQEDSAVYLCASSLGGGPQETQYFGPGTRLLVL.

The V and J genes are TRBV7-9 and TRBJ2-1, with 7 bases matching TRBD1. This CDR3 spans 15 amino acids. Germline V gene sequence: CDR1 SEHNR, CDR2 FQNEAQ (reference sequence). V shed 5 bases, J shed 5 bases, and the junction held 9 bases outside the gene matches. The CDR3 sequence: CASSPGTASDNEQFF. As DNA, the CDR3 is TGTGCCAGCAGCCCTGGGACAGCCTCGGACAATGAGCAGTTCTTC.

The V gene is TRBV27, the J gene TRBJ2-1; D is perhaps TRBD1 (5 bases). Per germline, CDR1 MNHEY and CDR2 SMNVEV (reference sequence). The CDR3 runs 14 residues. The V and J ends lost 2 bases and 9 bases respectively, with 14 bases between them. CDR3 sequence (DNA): TGTGCCAGCAGTTTAAGGGGCCTCTGGGGTGAGCAGTTCTTC. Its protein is CASSLRGLWGEQFF.

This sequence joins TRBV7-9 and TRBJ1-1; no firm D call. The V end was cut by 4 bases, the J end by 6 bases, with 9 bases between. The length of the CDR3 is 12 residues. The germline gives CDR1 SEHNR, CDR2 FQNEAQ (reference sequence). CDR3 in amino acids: CASSSVRAEAFF. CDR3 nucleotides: TGTGCCAGCAGCTCCGTTAGAGCTGAAGCTTTCTTT. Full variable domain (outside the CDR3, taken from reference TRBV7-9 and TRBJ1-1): DTGVSQNPRHKITKRGQNVTFRCDPISEHNRLYWYRQTLGQGPEFLTYFQNEAQLEKSRLLSDRFSAERPKGSFSTLEIQRTEQGDSAMYLCASSSVRAEAFFGQGTRLTVV.